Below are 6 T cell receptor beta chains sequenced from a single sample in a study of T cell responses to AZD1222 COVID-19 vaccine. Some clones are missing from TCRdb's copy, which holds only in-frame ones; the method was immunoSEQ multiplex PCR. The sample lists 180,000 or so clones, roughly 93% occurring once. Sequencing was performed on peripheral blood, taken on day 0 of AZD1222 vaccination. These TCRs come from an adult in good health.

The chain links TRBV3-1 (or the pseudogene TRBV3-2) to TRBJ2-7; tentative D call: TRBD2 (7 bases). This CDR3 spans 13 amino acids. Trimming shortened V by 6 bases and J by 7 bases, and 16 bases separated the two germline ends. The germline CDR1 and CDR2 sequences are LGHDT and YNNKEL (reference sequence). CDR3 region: CASSLQGGREQYF. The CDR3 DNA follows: TGTGCCAGCAGTCTACAGGGAGGGCGGGAGCAGTACTTC.

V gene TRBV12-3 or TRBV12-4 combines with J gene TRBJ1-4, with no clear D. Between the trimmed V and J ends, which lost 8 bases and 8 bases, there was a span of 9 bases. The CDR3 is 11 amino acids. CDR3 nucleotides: TGTGCCAGCTCCCGAGGGGAAAAACTGTTTTTT. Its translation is CASSRGEKLFF.

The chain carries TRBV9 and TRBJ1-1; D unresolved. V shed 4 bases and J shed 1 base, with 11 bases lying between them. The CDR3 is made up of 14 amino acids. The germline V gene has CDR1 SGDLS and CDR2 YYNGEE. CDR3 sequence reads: CASSSRPTNTEAFF. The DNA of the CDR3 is TGTGCCAGCAGCTCCCGACCGACGAACACTGAAGCTTTCTTT.

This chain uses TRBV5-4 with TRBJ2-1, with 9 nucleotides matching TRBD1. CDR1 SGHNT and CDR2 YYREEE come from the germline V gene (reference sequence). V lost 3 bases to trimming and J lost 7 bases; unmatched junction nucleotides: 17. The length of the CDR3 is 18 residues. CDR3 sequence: CASSSTGTGYFFGNEQFF. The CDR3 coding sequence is TGTGCCAGCAGCTCTACCGGGACAGGGTATTTTTTCGGTAATGAGCAGTTCTTC.

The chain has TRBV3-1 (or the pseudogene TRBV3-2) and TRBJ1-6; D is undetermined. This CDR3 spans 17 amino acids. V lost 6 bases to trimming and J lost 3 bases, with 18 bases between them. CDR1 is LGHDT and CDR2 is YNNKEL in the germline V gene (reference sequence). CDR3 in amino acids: CASSRVILGSYNSPLHF. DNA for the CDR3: TGTGCCAGCAGTCGCGTCATTCTCGGAAGCTATAATTCACCCCTCCACTTT.

The CDR3 reads CSGTQGEGEKLFF. CDR3 nucleotides: TGCAGCGGTACACAGGGCGAGGGTGAAAAACTGTTTTTT. V gene TRBV29-1 combines with J gene TRBJ1-4; tentatively, D is TRBD1 (6 bases). The CDR3 contains 13 residues. Trimming left V 7 bases short and J 7 bases short, with 16 bases between. From germline, CDR1 is SQVTM and CDR2 ANQGSEA.